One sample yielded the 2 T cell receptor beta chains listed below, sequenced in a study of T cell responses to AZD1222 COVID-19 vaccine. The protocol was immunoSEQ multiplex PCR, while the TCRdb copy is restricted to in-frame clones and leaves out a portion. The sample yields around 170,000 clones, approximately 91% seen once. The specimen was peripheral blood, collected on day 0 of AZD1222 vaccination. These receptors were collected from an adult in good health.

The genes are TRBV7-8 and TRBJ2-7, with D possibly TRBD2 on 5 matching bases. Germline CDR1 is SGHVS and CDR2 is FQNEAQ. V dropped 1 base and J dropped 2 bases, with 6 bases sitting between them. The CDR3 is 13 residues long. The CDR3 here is CASSLGGTYEQYF. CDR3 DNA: TGTGCCAGCAGCTTAGGAGGGACCTACGAGCAGTACTTC.

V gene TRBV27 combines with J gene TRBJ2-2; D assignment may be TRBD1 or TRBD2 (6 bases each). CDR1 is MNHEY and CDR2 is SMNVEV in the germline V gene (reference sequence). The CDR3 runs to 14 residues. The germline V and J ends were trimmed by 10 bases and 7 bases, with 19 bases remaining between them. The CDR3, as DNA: TGTGCCACCAGCTGGGGGGCGGGCATCGGGGAGCTGTTTTTT. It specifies CATSWGAGIGELFF.